These 21 T cell receptor beta chains came from one sample sequenced in a study of cytomegalovirus exposure and HLA in healthy donors. Vbeta (60) and Jbeta (13) primers were used in the PCR. TCRdb's table, derived via immunoSEQ multiplex PCR, lists solely in-frame clones and lacks some. The table has approximately 150,000 clones, roughly 70% seen once; the top ten hold 2.8%. The sample comprised PBMCs. These receptors came from a woman in her 30s in good health and CMV-seronegative.

This clone was picked up a small number of times. The V and J genes are TRBV21-1 and TRBJ2-4; the D call TRBD1 from the table was never checked on the DNA. TRBV21-1 is recorded as a pseudogene. The CDR3 is 16 residues long. DNA for the CDR3: TGTGCCAGCAGCAAGACAGGAAGATTGGCCAAAAACATTCAGTACTTC. The encoded protein is CASSKTGRLAKNIQYF.

There are a few counts of this clone. The V gene is TRBV5-1, the J gene TRBJ2-2, with 13 bases fitting TRBD2. Unmatched junction bases numbered 3, after V lost 4 bases and J lost 6 bases. The germline CDR1 and CDR2 sequences are SGHRS and YFSETQ. This CDR3 comprises 15 residues. The CDR3 DNA reads as TGCGCCAGCAGCCTCACTAGCGGGGGGGCCGGGGAGCTGTTTTTT. Protein sequence: CASSLTSGGAGELFF.

This clone was observed a handful of times. This chain uses TRBV19 with TRBJ2-3, with D perhaps matching TRBD2 (6 bases). V dropped 6 bases and J dropped 0 bases, with 13 bases sitting between them. The CDR3 extends over 15 amino acids. Germline CDR1 and CDR2: LNHDA and SQIVND (reference sequence). The CDR3 loop is CASRHSGASTDTQYF. The CDR3 DNA follows: TGTGCCAGTAGGCATAGCGGTGCTAGCACAGATACGCAGTATTTT.

The chain joins TRBV9 to TRBJ1-2; 9 nucleotides line up with TRBD1. The CDR3 runs 11 residues. V was pared by 7 bases and J by 8 bases, with 3 bases of the junction left unmatched. CDR1 is SGDLS, CDR2 YYNGEE, per germline. This CDR3 reads CASGTGRGYTF. DNA for the CDR3: TGTGCCAGCGGGACAGGGAGAGGCTACACCTTC.

J is TRBJ2-2 and V is TRBV28, with D possibly TRBD1 on 6 matching bases. V was clipped by 6 bases and J by 1 base, with 9 bases between them. Germline V gene lookup returns CDR1 MDHEN and CDR2 SYDVKM. This CDR3 region has 14 residues. The CDR3 loop is CASSKTGNTGELFF. The CDR3 nucleotides read TGTGCCAGCAGCAAGACAGGGAACACCGGGGAGCTGTTTTTT.

This sequence joins TRBV2 and TRBJ2-5; 9 bases align to TRBD2. V shed 2 bases, J shed 9 bases, and the junction held 7 bases outside the gene matches. This CDR3 spans 14 amino acids. CDR1 is SNHLY, CDR2 FYNNEI, per germline. This CDR3 reads CASSEWGQRGAQYF. The CDR3 DNA follows: TGTGCCAGCAGTGAATGGGGACAGCGGGGGGCCCAGTACTTC.

The rearrangement links TRBV4-3 to TRBJ1-1; TRBD1 is a possible D gene (5 bases). There are 14 residues in the CDR3. Trimming took off 7 bases at V and 5 bases at J, with 17 bases between the two ends. The germline CDR1 and CDR2 sequences are LGHNA and YSLEER. The CDR3 loop is CASTPGGTETEAFF. The CDR3 DNA sequence: TGCGCCAGCACCCCTGGGGGGACTGAGACTGAAGCTTTCTTT.

The V and J genes are TRBV19 and TRBJ1-3, with 11 bases that match TRBD1. The CDR3 runs to 18 residues. The germline gives CDR1 LNHDA, CDR2 SQIVND (reference sequence). The V segment lost 5 bases and the J segment 5 bases; nucleotides outside the gene matches: 14. This chain's CDR3 is CASSPEPPGQGGRNTIYF. The CDR3 DNA is TGTGCCAGTAGTCCCGAGCCCCCGGGACAGGGGGGACGAAACACCATATATTTT.

The rearrangement uses TRBV28 and TRBJ1-2; D is ambiguous. CDR1 is MDHEN and CDR2 is SYDVKM in the germline V gene. CDR3 length: 11 amino acids. Trimming took off 10 bases at V and 5 bases at J, with 11 bases between the two ends. The chain's CDR3 is CAIEREYGYTF. The CDR3 DNA sequence: TGTGCCATCGAAAGGGAGTATGGCTACACCTTC.

V is TRBV4-3 and J is TRBJ1-5, with D possibly being TRBD1 (5 bases). The V end was cut by 4 bases, the J end by 7 bases, with 17 bases between. This CDR3 contains 15 residues. Germline V gene data show CDR1 as LGHNA and CDR2 as YSLEER. The CDR3 region has the DNA TGCGCCAGCAGCCCTTCTAGCGGGGCAAAGCAGCCCCAGCATTTT. It specifies CASSPSSGAKQPQHF.

The chain is built from TRBV2 and TRBJ1-1; possibly TRBD1 for D (6 bases). V was clipped by 6 bases and J by 2 bases, with 16 bases between them. CDR1 and CDR2 (germline): SNHLY, FYNNEI. The CDR3 spans 15 residues. The CDR3 region has the DNA TGTGCCAGCAGCACGGTGGGGACACCAAACACTGAAGCTTTCTTT. Residues: CASSTVGTPNTEAFF. The whole variable domain, remainder taken from reference TRBV2 and TRBJ1-1, is EPEVTQTPSHQVTQMGQEVILRCVPISNHLYFYWYRQILGQKVEFLVSFYNNEISEKSEIFDDQFSVERPDGSNFTLKIRSTKLEDSAMYFCASSTVGTPNTEAFFGQGTRLTVV.

The chain's CDR3 is CASSGQTGHYEQYF. The CDR3 DNA reads as TGTGCCAGCAGCGGACAGACAGGCCACTACGAGCAGTACTTC. The rearrangement links TRBV7-2 to TRBJ2-7; a weak D match, TRBD1 (6 bases). The ends were cut back, 5 bases at V and 3 bases at J, with 14 bases in the middle. The CDR3 length is 14 residues. Germline values: CDR1 SGHTA, CDR2 FQGNSA. Looking up the rest from reference TRBV7-2 and TRBJ2-7 gives the full variable domain: GAGVSQSPSNKVTEKGKDVELRCDPISGHTALYWYRQSLGQGLEFLIYFQGNSAPDKSGLPSDRFSAERTGGSVSTLTIQRTQQEDSAVYLCASSGQTGHYEQYFGPGTRLTVT.

The table lists this clone with a few counts. The chain employs TRBV2 and TRBJ2-7; D may be TRBD2 (6 bases). The CDR3 is 14 amino acids. Germline V gives CDR1 SNHLY, CDR2 FYNNEI. V shed 7 bases and J shed 10 bases, with 23 bases lying between them. The CDR3 nucleotides read TGTGCCAGCACCCTCGGGAGCCGGATAGGGGCTCAGTACTTC. This codes for CASTLGSRIGAQYF.

The chain links TRBV5-8 to TRBJ2-7; D gene uncertain. Trimming pared 6 bases from V and 3 bases from J, leaving 22 bases between. Per the germline V gene, CDR1 is SGHTS and CDR2 is YDEGEE. There are 16 residues in the CDR3. The CDR3 is CASIRFSTPIFYEQYF. The CDR3 DNA is TGTGCCAGCATCCGATTTTCGACTCCAATATTCTACGAGCAGTACTTC.

The chain combines TRBV2 with TRBJ2-5, with a possible D match to TRBD2 (7 bases). CDR3 size: 11 residues. CDR1 and CDR2 (germline): SNHLY, FYNNEI. Trimming took off 6 bases at V and 7 bases at J, with 9 bases between the two ends. The CDR3 DNA reads TGTGCCAGCAGGAGGGGGGGGACCCAGTACTTC. Amino acids: CASRRGGTQYF.

The chain employs TRBV9 and TRBJ2-1, with TRBD2 as a possible D gene (6 bases). V gave up 3 bases and J gave up 3 bases, with 19 bases separating them. The germline V gene encodes CDR1 SGDLS and CDR2 YYNGEE. This CDR3 contains 17 residues. In DNA form, the CDR3 reads TGTGCCAGCAGCGGGCGAGGAGGGGAAGTTAACTACAATGAGCAGTTCTTC. Translation gives CASSGRGGEVNYNEQFF.

The rearrangement links TRBV25-1 to TRBJ2-7; TRBD2 agrees at 10 bases. The J segment lost 3 bases and the V segment lost 6 bases, leaving 8 bases of the junction unmatched. The CDR3 spans 15 residues. Germline-derived CDR1 and CDR2 are MGHDK and SYGVNS. The chain's CDR3 is CASSLASGSNYEQYF. In DNA, the CDR3 is TGTGCCAGCAGCCTCGCTAGCGGGAGCAACTACGAGCAGTACTTC.

This clone has a handful of counts. The V gene is TRBV7-9, the J gene TRBJ2-1, with 13 bases matching TRBD2. The CDR3 covers 17 residues. Trimming removed 2 bases from V and 10 bases from J; junction bases left unmatched: 11. Germline V lookup: CDR1 SEHNR, CDR2 FQNEAQ (reference sequence). In DNA form, the CDR3 reads TGTGCCAGCAGCTTAAGCCCCGGGACTAGCGGGGTAGGGGAGCAGTTCTTC. Translated, it gives CASSLSPGTSGVGEQFF.

This clone was seen only a few times. This rearrangement joins TRBV15 to TRBJ2-5, with 13 positions matching TRBD2. Germline CDR1 is LNHNV and CDR2 is YYDKDF (reference sequence). The CDR3 runs 15 residues. V gave up 4 bases and J gave up 4 bases; unmatched junction bases: 3. CDR3: CATSTGLAGVETQYF. CDR3 DNA sequence: TGTGCCACCAGCACAGGACTAGCGGGAGTAGAGACCCAGTACTTC. Based on the CDR3 plus reference TRBV15 and TRBJ2-5, the full variable domain is DAMVIQNPRYQVTQFGKPVTLSCSQTLNHNVMYWYQQKSSQAPKLLFHYYDKDFNNEADTPDNFQSRRPNTSFCFLDIRSPGLGDTAMYLCATSTGLAGVETQYFGPGTRLLVL.

The chain couples TRBV7-8 to TRBJ2-3; TRBD2 matches 10 bases. The CDR3 is 15 amino acids. CDR1 and CDR2 from the germline V gene are SGHVS and FQNEAQ. J was trimmed by 4 bases and V by 3 bases; bases with no gene match: 4. The CDR3 is CASSFTSGISDTQYF. The CDR3 DNA sequence: TGTGCCAGCAGCTTCACTAGCGGGATCTCAGATACGCAGTATTTT.

This clone has only a few counts. V is TRBV4-2 and J is TRBJ2-2; tentative D call: TRBD2 (5 bases). Germline CDR1 LGHNA, CDR2 YNFKEQ. This CDR3 has 14 amino acids. Trimming pared 1 base from V and 10 bases from J, leaving 13 bases between. In DNA, the CDR3 is TGTGCCAGCAGCCAAGTGGTCCTCGGGGAGGAGCTGTTTTTT. Translation gives CASSQVVLGEELFF.